This T cell receptor (beta chain) derives from a study of CD8+CD57+ T cells in acquired aplastic anemia. Findings and caveats of the study: Patients shared some 30 CD8+ CDR3 sequences with controls.

In the case of this clonotype: Its target is not known.

In patients chosen for sequencing, flow cytometry had shown CD8+CD57+ cell expansion. Blood sampling was performed on the patients, and none of them had received therapy by then. V was pared by 5 bases and J by 4 bases, with 7 bases of the junction left unmatched. Germline assignment: CDR1 SGHTA and CDR2 FQGNSA. The CDR3 spans 15 residues. Researchers used genomic DNA as the template to profile TCR beta VDJ and CDR3. TCRdb analysed the reads with MiXCR anew, one entry per CDR3 protein. The sample comprises 450,000 to 600,000 distinct CDR3 sequences, around 30% of which are singletons, and under 0.95% rests with the top ten.

The material sequenced was sorted CD4+, CD8+, or CD8+CD57+ T cells (not recorded which) from PBMCs. This rearrangement joins TRBV7-2 to TRBJ2-7, with TRBD2 identical over 11 bases. The source of this sequence is a human donor with aplastic anemia. This CDR3 reads CASSLTSGIFYEQYF. The DNA for the CDR3 is TGTGCCAGCAGCCTGACTAGCGGGATCTTTTACGAGCAGTACTTC.